This T cell receptor beta chain emerged from a study of neurological immune-mediated disorders. General study findings and limits: None of the CDR3 amino acid sequences of expanded clones recurred across subjects, suggesting private repertoires in all groups. When the repertoires were grouped phylogenetically, those of 18 of the 34 multiple sclerosis patients came together in a single cluster of related CDR3 sequences, which points to a possible repertoire-level signature. The most TCR clonal expansion was seen in HTLV-1-associated myelopathy, and the least was seen in multiple sclerosis, which fell below healthy controls.

cDNA synthesis was performed by 5'RACE with 10-nucleotide random UMIs. TCRdb analysed the 5' RACE reads with MiXCR anew, one entry per CDR3 protein. The sample includes 100,000 or so distinct CDR3 sequences, around 3.3% of them seen just once. As to this clonotype: What it binds is unknown.

V trimming: 0 bases; J trimming: 0 bases; junction bases outside the gene matches: 8. The CDR3 extends over 18 amino acids. Germline CDR1 reads SGHNT; CDR2 reads YENEEA. The specimen sequenced was PBMCs. The J gene is TRBJ2-1, the V gene TRBV11-3; 7 bases agree with TRBD2. This TCR came from a young woman with multiple sclerosis. CDR3 region: CASSLDQSGTTSYNEQFF. In DNA form, the CDR3 reads TGTGCCAGCAGCTTAGATCAAAGCGGGACCACCTCCTACAATGAGCAGTTCTTC.